This TCR beta chain was retrieved from a study of cytomegalovirus exposure and HLA in healthy donors (dated by TCRdb to 2017 to 2019). About the study as a whole: A later analysis indicated that the roughly 120 validation repertoires were generated on the platform also employed for the 650 to 850 repertoires of the first cohort. Besides the first cohort of hundreds of subjects, a separate validation cohort made up of roughly 130 different subjects was used. The aim of the study was to test whether cataloging public T cell receptors could identify signatures of past pathogen exposure. The study combined high-throughput TCR immunosequencing, statistical association of individual TCRs with disease status, and machine learning to predict cytomegalovirus infection status. Paper-wide results and their limitations: The study listed 170 or so TCR beta chains as associated with cytomegalovirus. Cytomegalovirus status was reported to be diagnosed by the classifier with high specificity and sensitivity in both the original and validation cohorts. A later analysis found that TCRs clustered in the first cohort also tended to co-occur in the 120 validation repertoires, with 90% to 95% of cluster scores above 0. Most TCR sequences were observed very rarely across donors, whereas some public TCRs were present in many individuals. The authors suggested that the approach could potentially be generalized to other disease states and immunological phenotypes. A later analysis lacked HLA typing for the validation cohort, so it scored co-occurrence in that cohort across all 110 or so repertoires. In vitro tests confirmed that a few of the cytomegalovirus-associated TCR beta chains recognize cytomegalovirus antigens.

The library was generated by the immunoSEQ multiplex PCR assay. The paper's data handling went like this. A statistical classification framework was developed to diagnose cytomegalovirus status using the catalog of TCR beta chain sequences. In TCRdb, the immuneACCESS table is reduced to in-frame sequences with V and J assigned. These tables do not hold every clone; where another copy was compared, an unresolved V gene accounts for under half, and the others remain unexplained. The DNA was the basis for D and trimming; V, J and clone size are from that table. The sample data list 250,000 to 350,000 clones, and 86% of these were observed just once. The ten largest clones represent 0.7% to 0.85% of the sample. This clone came up once. The target of this receptor is not known. No clone much larger than this one lies a single base away; base qualities are absent. Additional DNA sequences in this sample encode the identical CDR3.

The donors were included in the validation cohort of around 120 subjects, a group kept apart from the approximately 690-subject first cohort. The TCR was taken from a woman between 18 and 30 years old in good health and CMV-seronegative. Sample: PBMCs.

The encoded CDR3 is CASSEGLAGVNEQFF. The DNA is TGTGCCAGCAGTGAAGGACTAGCGGGAGTCAATGAGCAGTTCTTC. The chain is encoded by TRBV2 joined to TRBJ2-1; the central 12 bases match TRBD2. Here V drops 1 base and J drops 6 bases, and the junction holds 1 base not matched to any gene. Including the terminal cysteine and phenylalanine, the CDR3 comprises 15 residues. Only the CDR3 region is kept as DNA, spanning 45 bases read in frame from base 1. The germline V gene supplies CDR1 SNHLY and CDR2 FYNNEI.